Listed below are T cell receptor beta chains from one sample, sequenced in a study of shared clonotypes between healthy human individuals. Here immunoSEQ multiplex PCR was the method, and the copy in TCRdb shows in-frame clones only, minus some. The data hold some 2.1 million clones, with around 93% observed a single time. Material for sequencing was naive CD8+ T cells from PBMCs. These receptors were taken from a man between 18 and 35 years old in good health. Some clones in this sample may be carry-over from other donors' samples. Each CDR3 is given with its conserved first and last residue.

v_gene	j_gene	CDR3aa
TRBV4-2	TRBJ2-3	CASSPPLDTQYF
TRBV27	TRBJ2-7	CATQSAYEQYF
TRBV6-6	TRBJ2-7	CASSYQAEQYF
TRBV7-9	TRBJ2-1	CASCQREVGNEQFF
TRBV27	TRBJ1-5	CASSFRQNNQPQHF
TRBV4-2	TRBJ2-5	CASSQDQGPETQYF
TRBV13	TRBJ2-1	CASSHRTSGSNEQFF
TRBV27	TRBJ2-1	CASSSSHGLAVYNEQFF
TRBV14	TRBJ2-7	CASSLDPGQNLYEQYF
TRBV19	TRBJ2-7	CASSIDRTDEQYF
TRBV10-3	TRBJ1-5	CAISESDGQPQHF
TRBV5-5	TRBJ2-7	CASSRRTGVSSLNEQYF
TRBV28	TRBJ2-5	CASSVHSAGETQYF
TRBV30	TRBJ2-1	CAWSVLTSHEQFF
TRBV6-5	TRBJ1-4	CASSVDRGPEKLFF
TRBV19	TRBJ1-2	CASAYSVFVEGADGYTF
TRBV11-2	TRBJ2-6	CASSSRQDVLTF
TRBV29-1	TRBJ2-3	CSAYAGASTDTQYF
TRBV5-1	TRBJ2-7	CASSLDRKQGSYEQYF
TRBV28	TRBJ2-7	CASISPGDSYEQYF
TRBV27	TRBJ2-3	CASRLAGAPDTQYF
TRBV7-9	TRBJ2-1	CASSLPLHEQFF
TRBV4-2	TRBJ1-2	CASSLIETVTLYGYTF
TRBV4-2	TRBJ2-7	CASSQVGQGGLYEQYF
TRBV19	TRBJ2-3	CASSTLTGPTDTQYF
TRBV27	TRBJ2-1	CASSLLTNLRINEQFF
TRBV19	TRBJ1-1	CASSITDGTEAFF
TRBV29-1	TRBJ2-2	CSSGGDTGELFF
TRBV15	TRBJ2-7	CATSSRREGSYEQYF
TRBV14	TRBJ2-1	CASSQGRAPRGEQFF
TRBV5-6	TRBJ2-7	CASAITRPGAEQYF
TRBV28	TRBJ2-2	CASSRQGEWPGELFF
TRBV6-6	TRBJ2-1	CASSYPSGRAGNEQFF
TRBV28	TRBJ2-1	CASSSLRDFPVSAAHNEQFF
TRBV28	TRBJ2-1	CASSFKTGLGHEQFF
TRBV4-2	TRBJ2-2	CASSLIWTGRPGELFF
TRBV11-1	TRBJ1-4	CASSATPGGSEKLFF
TRBV9	TRBJ2-7	CASSVVGTGLVDEQYF
TRBV29-1	TRBJ2-1	CSVEFISNEQFF
TRBV29-1	TRBJ1-2	CSVYREYGYTF
TRBV10-2	TRBJ2-6	CASSEVEEDPMANVLTF
TRBV11-2	TRBJ2-1	CASSGRTSGWSEQFF
TRBV28	TRBJ1-5	CASSLGATDQPQHF
TRBV11-2	TRBJ2-3	CASIFSGGGNTQYF
TRBV11-2	TRBJ2-7	CASSHTGDEQYF
TRBV27	TRBJ1-2	CASSLYPRNYGYTF
TRBV4-1	TRBJ2-3	CASSGRQTFTDTQYF
TRBV2	TRBJ2-1	CASSEALRQGAVDEQFF
TRBV2	TRBJ2-3	CASTRPLSTDTQYF
TRBV13	TRBJ2-1	CASSQNRVGRLGNEQFF
TRBV5-6	TRBJ2-6	CASTLGGSSGANVLTF
TRBV7-9	TRBJ2-1	CASSPPRTDYNEQFF
TRBV7-6	TRBJ2-7	CASSQTLGTGTYEQYF
TRBV9	TRBJ2-5	CASSVGAAGPGETQYF
TRBV11-2	TRBJ2-1	CASSLVVRSNEQFF
TRBV28	TRBJ1-5	CASIPWENHQPQHF
TRBV7-8	TRBJ2-7	CASSTRQGFDYEQYF